The 10 T cell receptor beta chains below all came from one sample that was sequenced in a study of shared clonotypes between healthy human individuals (dated by TCRdb to about 2020). The library relied on the immunoSEQ multiplex PCR assay. TCRdb's version of the immuneACCESS table is confined to in-frame rearrangements and falls short of the full clone set. An unresolved V gene accounts for under half of the shortfall where checked; the remainder is of unknown origin. The sample contains around 2.5 million clones, approximately 93% of them found a single time. The ten most abundant clones make up about 0.39% of the sample. The material sequenced was naive CD4+ T cells from PBMCs. According to the study, the label for this sample's cell subset or site signals: CD45RA+ positively selected. The receptors were gathered from a man aged 18 to 30 in good health. Some clones in this sample may be carry-over from other donors' samples.

The chain uses TRBV28 and TRBJ2-3; D unclear. The CDR3 length is 13 residues. Between the trimmed V and J ends, which lost 6 bases and 4 bases, there was a span of 11 bases. From germline, CDR1 is MDHEN and CDR2 SYDVKM. In DNA, the CDR3 is TGTGCCAGCAGGCTTTCAAGGCCAGATACGCAGTATTTT. It yields the protein CASRLSRPDTQYF.

This clone was detected only once. This chain uses TRBV7-3 with TRBJ2-1; possible D gene TRBD2, 6 bases. Trimming removed 5 bases at V and 7 bases at J, with 9 bases between. CDR3 length: 12 amino acids. The germline CDR1 and CDR2 sequences are SGHTA and FQGTGA. The DNA of the CDR3 is TGTGCCAGCAGCCGACTAGGAAATGAGCAGTTCTTC. This sequence encodes CASSRLGNEQFF.

The gene calls are TRBV29-1 and TRBJ1-5; 7 positions match TRBD1. Germline values: CDR1 SQVTM, CDR2 ANQGSEA. This CDR3 is built from 13 residues. Losses at the gene ends were 7 bases for V and 2 bases for J; bases not matched to a gene: 5. CDR3 in DNA: TGCAGCGCACAGGGGCTGGGCAATCAGCCCCAGCATTTT. Its protein is CSAQGLGNQPQHF.

The chain employs TRBV18 and TRBJ1-2, with unresolved D. The CDR3 extends over 15 amino acids. CDR1 and CDR2 (germline): KGHSH, LQKENI. V gave up 2 bases and J gave up 3 bases, with 13 bases separating them. CDR3 bases: TGTGCCAGCTCACCATTTAAGCCCGACGACTATGGCTACACCTTC. Protein: CASSPFKPDDYGYTF. Filled out from reference TRBV18 and TRBJ1-2, the complete variable domain reads NAGVMQNPRHLVRRRGQEARLRCSPMKGHSHVYWYRQLPEEGLKFMVYLQKENIIDESGMPKERFSAEFPKEGPSILRIQQVVRGDSAAYFCASSPFKPDDYGYTFGSGTRLTVV.

The genes are TRBV6-1 and TRBJ2-5; 8 nucleotides line up with TRBD1. Germline CDR1 reads MNHNS; CDR2 reads SASEGT. This CDR3 has 13 residues. Trimming took 6 bases from V and 2 from J; bases not matched to a gene: 2. CDR3 protein: CASRTGGQETQYF. The CDR3 DNA reads TGTGCCAGCAGAACAGGGGGGCAAGAGACCCAGTACTTC.

The V and J genes are TRBV5-4 and TRBJ2-7; possible D gene TRBD2, 5 bases. The CDR3 contains 13 residues. CDR1 is SGHNT and CDR2 is YYREEE in the germline V gene (reference sequence). V lost 1 base and J 3 bases, leaving 8 bases between the germline ends. CDR3 region: CASSLSGFYEQYF. CDR3 in DNA: TGTGCCAGCAGCTTGTCGGGGTTCTACGAGCAGTACTTC. The full variable domain, completed using reference TRBV5-4 and TRBJ2-7, is ETGVTQSPTHLIKTRGQQVTLRCSSQSGHNTVSWYQQALGQGPQFIFQYYREEENGRGNFPPRFSGLQFPNYSSELNVNALELDDSALYLCASSLSGFYEQYFGPGTRLTVT.

This chain links TRBV4-1 with TRBJ2-7, with no clear D. V was trimmed by 4 bases and J by 1 base, leaving 17 bases between them. Per germline, CDR1 MGHRA and CDR2 YSYEKL. The CDR3 extends over 16 amino acids. CDR3 sequence: CASSPDGWAPSYEQYF. CDR3 in DNA: TGCGCCAGCAGCCCGGATGGGTGGGCACCATCCTACGAGCAGTACTTC.

This clone was detected only a few times. The chain is built from TRBV11-2 and TRBJ1-1; 8 bases fit TRBD1. The CDR3 spans 15 residues. Germline values: CDR1 SGHAT, CDR2 FQNNGV. Trimming cost V 4 bases and J 4 bases; bases outside gene matches: 8. The CDR3 DNA is TGTGCCAGCAGCTCGTTCAGGGGGCTTACCACTGAAGCTTTCTTT. It codes for CASSSFRGLTTEAFF.

The chain recombines TRBV27 with TRBJ2-1; D is possibly TRBD2 (7 bases). The germline CDR1 and CDR2 sequences are MNHEY and SMNVEV (reference sequence). V was pared by 4 bases and J by 5 bases, with 9 bases between. The CDR3 covers 13 residues. As DNA, the CDR3 is TGTGCCAGCAGTTGGGGGGGCCACAATGAGCAGTTCTTC. Protein: CASSWGGHNEQFF.

This rearrangement joins TRBV5-1 to TRBJ2-3; 7 bases are a match to TRBD2. The length of the CDR3 is 16 residues. The junction had 6 bases not matched to a gene; V was cut back by 0 bases and J by 2 bases. The V gene's germline CDR1 is SGHRS and CDR2 YFSETQ. This CDR3 reads CASSLGTRVTTDTQYF. The CDR3 nucleotides are TGCGCCAGCAGCTTGGGGACTAGAGTTACCACAGATACGCAGTATTTT.